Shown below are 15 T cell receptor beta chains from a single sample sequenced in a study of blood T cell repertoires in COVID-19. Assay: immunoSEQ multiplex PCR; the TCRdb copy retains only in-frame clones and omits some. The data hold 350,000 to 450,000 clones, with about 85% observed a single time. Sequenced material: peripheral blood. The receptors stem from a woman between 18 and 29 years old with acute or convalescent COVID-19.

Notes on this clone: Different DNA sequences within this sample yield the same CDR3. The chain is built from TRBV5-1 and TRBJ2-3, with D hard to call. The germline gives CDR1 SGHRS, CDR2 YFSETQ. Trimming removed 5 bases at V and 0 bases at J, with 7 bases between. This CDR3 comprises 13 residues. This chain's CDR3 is CASSLTSTDTQYF. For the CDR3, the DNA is TGCGCCAGCAGTCTTACTAGCACAGATACGCAGTATTTT.

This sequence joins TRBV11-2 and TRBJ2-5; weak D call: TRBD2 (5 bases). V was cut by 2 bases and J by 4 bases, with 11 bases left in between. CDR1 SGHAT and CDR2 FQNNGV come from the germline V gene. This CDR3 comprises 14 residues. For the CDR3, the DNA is TGTGCCAGCAGCTTAAGGTGGGGAGCAGAGACCCAGTACTTC. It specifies CASSLRWGAETQYF.

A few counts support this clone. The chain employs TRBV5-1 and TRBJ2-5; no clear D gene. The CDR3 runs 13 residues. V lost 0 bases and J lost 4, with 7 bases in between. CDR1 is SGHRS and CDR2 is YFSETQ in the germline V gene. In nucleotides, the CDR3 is TGCGCCAGCAGCTTGGATCGGAGAGAGACCCAGTACTTC. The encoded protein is CASSLDRRETQYF.

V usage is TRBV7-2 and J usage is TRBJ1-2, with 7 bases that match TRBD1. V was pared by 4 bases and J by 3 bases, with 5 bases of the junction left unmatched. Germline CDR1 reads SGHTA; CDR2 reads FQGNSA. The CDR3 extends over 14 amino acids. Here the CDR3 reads CASSSPGTDYGYTF. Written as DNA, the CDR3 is TGTGCCAGCAGCTCCCCCGGGACAGACTATGGCTACACCTTC.

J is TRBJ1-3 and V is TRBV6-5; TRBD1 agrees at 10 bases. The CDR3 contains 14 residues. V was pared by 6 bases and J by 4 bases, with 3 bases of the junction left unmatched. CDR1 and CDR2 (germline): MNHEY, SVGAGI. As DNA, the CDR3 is TGTGCCAGCAGGGGGACAGGGGAAGGAAACACCATATATTTT. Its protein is CASRGTGEGNTIYF.

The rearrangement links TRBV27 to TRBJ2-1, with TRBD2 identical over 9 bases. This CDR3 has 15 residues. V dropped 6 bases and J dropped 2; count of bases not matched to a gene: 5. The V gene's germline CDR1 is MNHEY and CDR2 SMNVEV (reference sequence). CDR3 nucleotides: TGTGCCAGCAGCCGACTAGCGGTGACCTACAATGAGCAGTTCTTC. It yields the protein CASSRLAVTYNEQFF.

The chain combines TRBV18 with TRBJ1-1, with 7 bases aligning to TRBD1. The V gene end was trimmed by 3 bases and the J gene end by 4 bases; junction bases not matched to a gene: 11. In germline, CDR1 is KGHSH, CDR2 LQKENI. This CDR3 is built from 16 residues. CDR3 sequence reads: CASSPQQGKSGTEAFF. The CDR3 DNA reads TGTGCCAGCTCACCGCAACAGGGGAAATCGGGCACTGAAGCTTTCTTT.

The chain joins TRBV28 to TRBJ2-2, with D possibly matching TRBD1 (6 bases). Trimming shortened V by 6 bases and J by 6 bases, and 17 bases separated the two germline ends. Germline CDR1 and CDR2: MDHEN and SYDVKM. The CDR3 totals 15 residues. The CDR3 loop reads CASREQGMVAGELFF. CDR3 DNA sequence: TGTGCCAGCAGGGAACAGGGTATGGTCGCCGGGGAGCTGTTTTTT.

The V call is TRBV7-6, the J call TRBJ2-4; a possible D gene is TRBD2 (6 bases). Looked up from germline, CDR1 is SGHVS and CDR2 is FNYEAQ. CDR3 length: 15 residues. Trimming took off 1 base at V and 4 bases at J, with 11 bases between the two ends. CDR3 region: CASSLEAGLKNIQYF. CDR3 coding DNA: TGTGCCAGCAGCTTAGAGGCGGGATTGAAAAACATTCAGTACTTC. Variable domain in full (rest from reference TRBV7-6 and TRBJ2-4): GAGVSQSPRYKVTKRGQDVALRCDPISGHVSLYWYRQALGQGPEFLTYFNYEAQQDKSGLPNDRFSAERPEGSISTLTIQRTEQRDSAMYRCASSLEAGLKNIQYFGAGTRLSVL.

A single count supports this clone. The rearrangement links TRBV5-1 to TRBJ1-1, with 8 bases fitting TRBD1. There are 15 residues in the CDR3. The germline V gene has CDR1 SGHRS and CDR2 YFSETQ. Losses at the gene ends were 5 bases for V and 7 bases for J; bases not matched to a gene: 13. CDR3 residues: CASSLLPGQEHEAFF. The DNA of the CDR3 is TGCGCCAGCAGTCTACTCCCGGGACAGGAACATGAAGCTTTCTTT.

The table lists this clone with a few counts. CDR3 loop: CASSVQPNTEAFF. DNA for the CDR3: TGTGCCAGCAGTGTACAGCCGAACACTGAAGCTTTCTTT. The chain links TRBV12-3 or TRBV12-4 to TRBJ1-1; no reliable D call. Trimming left V 5 bases short and J 1 base short, with 8 bases between. CDR3 length: 13 amino acids.

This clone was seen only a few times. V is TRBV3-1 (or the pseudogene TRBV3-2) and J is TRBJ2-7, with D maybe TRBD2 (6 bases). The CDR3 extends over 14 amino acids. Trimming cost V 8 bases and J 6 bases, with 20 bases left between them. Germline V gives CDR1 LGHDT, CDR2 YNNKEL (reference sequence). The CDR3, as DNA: TGTGCCAGCGACAACCGCACTAGCATAGGCGAGCAGTACTTC. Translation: CASDNRTSIGEQYF.

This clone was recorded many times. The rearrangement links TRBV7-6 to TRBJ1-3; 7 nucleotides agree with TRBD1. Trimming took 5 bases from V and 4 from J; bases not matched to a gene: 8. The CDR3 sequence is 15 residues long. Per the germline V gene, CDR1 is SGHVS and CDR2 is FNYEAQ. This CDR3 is CASSPLTGSGNTIYF. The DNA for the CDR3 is TGTGCCAGCAGCCCATTGACAGGGTCCGGAAACACCATATATTTT.

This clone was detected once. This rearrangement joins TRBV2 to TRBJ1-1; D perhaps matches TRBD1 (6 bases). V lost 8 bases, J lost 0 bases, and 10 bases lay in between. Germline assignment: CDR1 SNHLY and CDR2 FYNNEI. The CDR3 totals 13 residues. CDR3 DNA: TGTGCCAGCCAGGGGCAAATGAACACTGAAGCTTTCTTT. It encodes CASQGQMNTEAFF.

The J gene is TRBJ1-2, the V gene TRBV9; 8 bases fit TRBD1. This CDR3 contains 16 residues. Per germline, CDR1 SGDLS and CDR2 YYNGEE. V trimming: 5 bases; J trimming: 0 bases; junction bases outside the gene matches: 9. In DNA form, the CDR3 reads TGTGCCAGCAGAGGACAGGGTCGTGGGCCTAACTATGGCTACACCTTC. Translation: CASRGQGRGPNYGYTF.